This T cell receptor (beta chain) appears in the sequencing data of a study of blood T cell repertoires in COVID-19. The CDR3 is 13 residues long. V shed 7 bases and J shed 4 bases, with 13 bases lying between them. CDR1 and CDR2 from the germline V gene are LNHDA and SQIVND (reference sequence). Generated by immunoSEQ multiplex PCR, the TCRdb table keeps only in-frame clones and is missing some. The data show 200,000 to 250,000 clones, roughly four fifths seen once. This chain links TRBV19 with TRBJ1-1; a weak D match, TRBD1 (5 bases). Sequenced input: PBMCs or T cells enriched from blood (not recorded which). This receptor was obtained from a woman between 35 and 50 years old with acute COVID-19. CDR3 region: CASKSGRVTEAFF. Written as DNA, the CDR3 is TGTGCCAGTAAATCGGGCAGGGTCACTGAAGCTTTCTTT. Supplemented by reference TRBV19 and TRBJ1-1, the full variable domain reads DGGITQSPKYLFRKEGQNVTLSCEQNLNHDAMYWYRQDPGQGLRLIYYSQIVNDFQKGDIAEGYSVSREKKESFPLTVTSAQKNPTAFYLCASKSGRVTEAFFGQGTRLTVV.